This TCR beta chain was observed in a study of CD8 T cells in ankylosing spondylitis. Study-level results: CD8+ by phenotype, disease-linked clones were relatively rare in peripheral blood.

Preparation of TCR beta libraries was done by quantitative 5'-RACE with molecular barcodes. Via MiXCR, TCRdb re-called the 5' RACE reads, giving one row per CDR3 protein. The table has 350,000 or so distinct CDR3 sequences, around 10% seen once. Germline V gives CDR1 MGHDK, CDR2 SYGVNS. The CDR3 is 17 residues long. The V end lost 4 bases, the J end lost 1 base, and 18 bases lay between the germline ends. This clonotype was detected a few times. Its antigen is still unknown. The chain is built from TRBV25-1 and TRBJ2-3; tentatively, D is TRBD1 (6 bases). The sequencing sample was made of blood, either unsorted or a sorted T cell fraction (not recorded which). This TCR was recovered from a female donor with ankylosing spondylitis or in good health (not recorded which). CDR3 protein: CASSALQGGRGTDTQYF. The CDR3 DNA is TGTGCCAGCAGTGCCCTACAGGGCGGGCGAGGCACAGATACGCAGTATTTT. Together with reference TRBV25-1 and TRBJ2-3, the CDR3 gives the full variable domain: EADIYQTPRYLVIGTGKKITLECSQTMGHDKMYWYQQDPGMELHLIHYSYGVNSTEKGDLSSESTVSRIRTEHFPLTLESARPSHTSQYLCASSALQGGRGTDTQYFGPGTRLTVL.